The 8 T cell receptor beta chains below were found in one sample sequenced in a study of identical twins. One entry per CDR3 protein results from TCRdb running MiXCR on the 5' RACE reads. This table has some 1,700,000 distinct CDR3 sequences, about 32% appearing once. The specimen sequenced was cord blood. The receptors here all came from a newborn girl in good health.

This chain uses TRBV6-5 with TRBJ2-1; D may be TRBD1 (6 bases). The last part of the DNA fits TRBJ2-7 better; the J call may be wrong. Germline CDR1 is MNHEY and CDR2 is SVGAGI. The CDR3 has 15 residues. CDR3 protein: CASSYQGRKYNEQYF. CDR3 DNA sequence: TGTGCCAGCAGTTACCAGGGGCGCAAATACAATGAGCAGTACTTC.

CDR3 region: CASSPPSGLGTDTQYF. In nucleotides, the CDR3 is TGCGCCAGCAGCCCTCCTAGCGGGTTGGGCACAGATACGCAGTATTTT. The gene calls are TRBV5-1 and TRBJ2-3; TRBD2 aligns across 8 bases. This CDR3 region has 16 residues. V dropped 4 bases and J dropped 1; count of bases not matched to a gene: 8. Germline assignment: CDR1 SGHRS and CDR2 YFSETQ.

This clonotype appeared many times. This sequence joins TRBV11-2 and TRBJ1-2; 9 bases agree with TRBD1. The CDR3 spans 15 residues. The germline V gene encodes CDR1 SGHAT and CDR2 FQNNGV. V shed 1 base and J 0 bases; nucleotides not matched to a gene: 0. The CDR3 spells CASSLGQGANYGYTF. The CDR3 DNA reads TGTGCCAGCAGCTTAGGACAGGGGGCTAACTATGGCTACACCTTC.

The chain joins TRBV12-3 or TRBV12-4 to TRBJ2-2, with D uncertain. The CDR3 is 16 amino acids. V was pared by 1 base and J by 0 bases, with 9 bases between. The CDR3 nucleotides read TGTGCCAGCAGTTTAGTAATGCCGGCGAACACCGGGGAGCTGTTTTTT. Its protein is CASSLVMPANTGELFF.

This clonotype was recorded many times. The chain joins TRBV29-1 to TRBJ2-7; 11 bases are shared with TRBD2. There are 14 residues in the CDR3. Germline trimming cut 5 bases from V and 3 bases from J; bases unmatched to any gene: 6. The germline gives CDR1 SQVTM, CDR2 ANQGSEA. The CDR3 here is CSVRGTSGFYEQYF. DNA for the CDR3: TGCAGCGTTAGGGGGACTAGCGGTTTCTACGAGCAGTACTTC.

This clonotype was counted once. V gene TRBV14 combines with J gene TRBJ2-5; D may be TRBD1 or TRBD2 (5 bases each). This CDR3 has 17 residues. V lost 4 bases, J lost 11 bases, and 29 bases lay in between. Germline values: CDR1 SGHDN, CDR2 FVKESK. The CDR3 sequence: CASSLLDRDDYYNGQYF. CDR3 nucleotides: TGTGCCAGCAGCCTCCTTGACCGGGACGACTACTACAATGGGCAGTACTTC.

On this clonotype: The junction differs from germline at one of its ends, possibly a read error. The rearrangement uses TRBV20-1 and TRBJ1-3; D gene unclear. There are 14 residues in the CDR3. Looked up from germline, CDR1 is DFQATT and CDR2 is SNEGSKA (reference sequence). This CDR3 reads CGAAPGLSGNTIYF. The DNA of the CDR3 is TGCGGTGCCGCCCCAGGCCTCTCTGGAAACACCATATATTTT.

This clonotype occurred a few times. The genes are TRBV6-4 and TRBJ2-3; TRBD1 matches 9 bases. The CDR3 length is 14 residues. Trimming took 4 bases from V and 6 from J; bases not matched to a gene: 5. Germline CDR1 is MRHNA and CDR2 is SNTAGT. CDR3 sequence reads: CASSAQGAFDTQYF. The CDR3 DNA reads TGTGCCAGCAGTGCACAGGGGGCGTTTGATACGCAGTATTTT.